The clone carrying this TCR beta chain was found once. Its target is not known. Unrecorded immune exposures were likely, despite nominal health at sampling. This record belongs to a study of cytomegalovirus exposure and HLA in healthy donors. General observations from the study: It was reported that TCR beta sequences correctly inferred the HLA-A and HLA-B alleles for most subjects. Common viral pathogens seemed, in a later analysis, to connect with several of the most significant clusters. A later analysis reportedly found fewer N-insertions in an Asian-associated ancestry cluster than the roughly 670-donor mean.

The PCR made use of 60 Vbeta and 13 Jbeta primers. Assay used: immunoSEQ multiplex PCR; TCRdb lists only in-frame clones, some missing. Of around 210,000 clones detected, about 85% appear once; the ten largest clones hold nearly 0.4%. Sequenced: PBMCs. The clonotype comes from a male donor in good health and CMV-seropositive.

The CDR3 loop is CASSQDSGETSYEQYF. The DNA for the CDR3 is TGCGCCAGCAGCCAAGATAGCGGGGAAACCTCCTACGAGCAGTACTTC. The chain uses TRBV4-3 and TRBJ2-7, with 8 bases identical to TRBD2. Germline trimming cut 0 bases from V and 0 bases from J; bases unmatched to any gene: 4. The CDR3 extends over 16 amino acids. The V gene's germline CDR1 is LGHNA and CDR2 YSLEER.